This T cell receptor beta chain derives from a study of OX40 agonist ivuxolimab in advanced cancers. Study-wide results and limits: Researchers report that CD8+ T cells had, on average, more expanded clones than CD4+. Relatively little clonal expansion, among the lowest observed, appeared in partial responders at 0.1-3.0 mg/kg.

Clones were read by immunoSEQ multiplex PCR, and TCRdb kept only the in-frame ones, dropping some. The sample consists of under 100,000 clones, approximately 87% of them appearing once. As concerns this clone: Its antigen is as yet unknown.

Sequences were derived from CD4+ or CD8+ T cells sorted from blood, sampled in a trial of the OX40 agonist ivuxolimab. The sequence was collected from an adult with an advanced solid tumor such as melanoma, head and neck, liver or kidney cancer.

CDR3 in DNA: TGTGCCAGCAGCTCAACCCAGAATTCACCCCTCCACTTT. Residues: CASSSTQNSPLHF. V is TRBV7-6 and J is TRBJ1-6; D gene uncertain. CDR1 SGHVS and CDR2 FNYEAQ come from the germline V gene. V was cut by 4 bases and J by 7 bases, with 8 bases left in between. The CDR3 has 13 amino acids.